Reported below is one T cell receptor beta chain. The clone's antigen remains unknown. No qualities accompany the bases; no much larger clone lies one base away. The study profiled bulk TCR beta-chain repertoires in matched peripheral blood, tumor and adjacent normal breast tissue taken from around 15 patients with early-stage breast cancer. Before surgery, whole blood (about 5-10 mL) was collected into EDTA tubes and processed within 2 hours. Ficoll-Paque centrifugation in SepMate-50 tubes was used to isolate peripheral blood mononuclear cells. PBMCs were cryopreserved in 90% FBS with about 10% DMSO in aliquots of about 1.9 to 4.5 million cells and stored in liquid nitrogen. Genomic DNA was extracted with the Qiagen AllPrep DNA/RNA Mini kit. Every sample was amplified as two independent genomic DNA replicates, using roughly 0.45 ug for blood and roughly 1.4 ug for tumor or normal breast. Following the manufacturer's instructions, the ImmunoSeq Intro kit was used to carry out TCRB sequencing on genomic DNA. The multiplex PCR ran for about 31 cycles using proprietary primers and spike-in control sequences for absolute quantification. Single-end 150-bp reads were used to sequence an 87-bp fragment spanning the CDR3 and the flanking V and J genes. Seven samples, with two replicates for each sample, were multiplexed per lane of an Illumina MiSeq using version 3.0 chemistry. Turning to the authors' computational methods: Raw data were processed with the vendor's proprietary pipeline, and both replicates were merged into a single result per sample. Productive rearrangements sharing the V-gene family, CDR3 amino acid sequence and J-gene segment were defined as clonotypes. Clonality was calculated as 1 minus the normalized Shannon entropy (Pielou evenness) of TCRB abundances. T cell density was estimated by dividing total templates by the number of input cells inferred from the DNA input amount. Total repertoire diversity and clonality were estimated with Recon using default parameters. Clonotypes with over 0.1% abundance in tumor and at least 32-fold higher abundance in tumor than in normal breast were defined as tumor-enriched. TCRdb carries this immuneACCESS record with in-frame sequences only. Its versions omit some clonotypes, under half of them owing to an unresolved V gene in the studies checked, with the rest unexplained. V, J and clone size are taken as reported in that table, and D and trimming were inferred from the DNA itself. This sample is represented by 50,000 to 65,000 clones; roughly 80% of them were singletons. Jointly, the top ten make up nearly 3.5% of the sample.

This sample was included in a study of early stage breast cancer tumors (dated by TCRdb to about 2017). Concerning the study at large: Of the approximately 15 invasive breast tumors, about a dozen were found to be estrogen receptor-positive, progesterone receptor-positive and HER2-negative. About 65% of the 12 ER+/PR+/HER2- tumors were invasive ductal carcinomas, while the other four were invasive lobular carcinomas. The average read coverage per sample was about 10-fold. A total of 2.5 million to 3 million templates, representing 850,000 to 1,400,000 unique clonotypes, were detected across all samples. Broader findings and caveats from the paper: Enriched TCRB sequences shared across patients were found to be mostly commonly generated sequences that were unlikely to play an important role in the tumor microenvironment. Compared with adjacent normal breast tissue, tumors had higher clonality and roughly 2.5-fold greater T cell density. Greater similarity was observed between blood and normal breast repertoires than between blood and tumor repertoires, and tumor was distinguished from normal in 14 of 16 patients when each tissue was compared with blood. Chain pairing and functional markers such as CD4, CD8 and FOXP3 were not captured by bulk genomic DNA sequencing of unsorted cells. Because the cohort was small, analysis by tumor subtype was not possible.

Trimming at the junction amounts to 4 bases on V and 4 bases on J, and the germline ends lie 10 bases apart. The CDR3, from cysteine to phenylalanine, totals 13 residues. The entry retains the CDR3 DNA only, 39 bases that are in frame from base 1. Taken from the germline V gene (reference sequence), the CDR1 and CDR2 loops are MNHNY and SVGAGI. This chain is built from TRBV6-6 and TRBJ2-5; TRBD1 could be the D gene, as 6 bases match. The specimen was blood. This TCR came from a person younger than 45 with breast cancer. The CDR3 is CASSSTGGETQYF. The DNA sequence reads TGTGCCAGCAGTTCGACAGGTGGAGAGACCCAGTACTTC.